The 21 T cell receptor beta chains listed next were all sequenced from one sample in a study of CD8 T cells in ankylosing spondylitis. Study-wide results and limits: A motif in TCR beta, a set of roughly 8 highly homologous variants, appeared characteristic of ankylosing spondylitis blood.

These receptors are not linked to any known antigen. TCRdb ran MiXCR on the 5' RACE reads and lists one entry per CDR3 protein. Among over 700,000 distinct CDR3 sequences listed, around 20% were seen once. Sequenced: blood, either unsorted or a sorted T cell fraction (not recorded which). Source of these receptors: a male donor with ankylosing spondylitis.

This clonotype appeared a few times. The chain has TRBV20-1 and TRBJ2-7; TRBD1 agrees at 9 bases. Looked up from germline, CDR1 is DFQATT and CDR2 is SNEGSKA (reference sequence). Unmatched junction bases numbered 5, after V lost 0 bases and J lost 2 bases. This CDR3 is 15 amino acids long. CDR3 protein: CSARDGGQGPYEQYF. As DNA, the CDR3 is TGCAGTGCTAGAGATGGGGGACAGGGACCCTACGAGCAGTACTTC.

The chain joins TRBV18 to TRBJ2-2; 7 bases align to TRBD1. Trimming removed 2 bases from V and 1 base from J; junction bases left unmatched: 4. Germline loops: CDR1 KGHSH, CDR2 LQKENI. The CDR3 consists of 16 residues. CDR3 in DNA: TGTGCCAGCTCACCAATGTGGACAGGGAACACCGGGGAGCTGTTTTTT. It encodes CASSPMWTGNTGELFF.

This clonotype was recorded only once. The V gene is TRBV20-1, the J gene TRBJ2-1; 11 nucleotides align to TRBD2. CDR3 size: 15 residues. Germline V gene sequence: CDR1 DFQATT, CDR2 SNEGSKA (reference sequence). Trimming cost V 5 bases and J 5 bases; bases outside gene matches: 8. CDR3 protein: CSAPRLAGGHNEQFF. DNA for the CDR3: TGCAGTGCTCCCCGGCTAGCGGGGGGTCACAATGAGCAGTTCTTC.

This clonotype was observed a handful of times. The gene calls are TRBV20-1 and TRBJ2-7, with D unresolved. Germline V CDR1 and CDR2: DFQATT, SNEGSKA (reference sequence). Trimming shortened V by 0 bases and J by 0 bases, and 9 bases separated the two germline ends. This CDR3 spans 14 amino acids. CDR3 nucleotides: TGCAGTGCTAGAGATTTAGTGGGCTCCTACGAGCAGTACTTC. As protein: CSARDLVGSYEQYF.

The chain is built from TRBV12-3 or TRBV12-4 and TRBJ2-7; 12 bases map to TRBD2. V trimming: 5 bases; J trimming: 4 bases; junction bases outside the gene matches: 12. CDR3 size: 17 residues. The CDR3 nucleotides read TGTGCCAGCAGTCGCCAGACTAGCGGGAGAAAGTCGTACGAGCAGTACTTC. This sequence encodes CASSRQTSGRKSYEQYF.

The V call is TRBV7-2, the J call TRBJ2-7; 10 nucleotides line up with TRBD1. CDR3 length: 16 amino acids. Losses at the gene ends were 2 bases for V and 6 bases for J; bases not matched to a gene: 10. Germline V lookup: CDR1 SGHTA, CDR2 FQGNSA. CDR3 bases: TGTGCCAGCAGCTTACAGGCCGGGACAGGGGCGGGCGAGCAGTACTTC. This gives the protein CASSLQAGTGAGEQYF.

The chain carries TRBV15 and TRBJ1-5, with 9 nucleotides matching TRBD1. The CDR3 length is 14 residues. The germline V gene has CDR1 LNHNV and CDR2 YYDKDF (reference sequence). V lost 5 bases, J lost 4 bases, and 3 bases stayed unmatched. The CDR3 sequence: CATSYGQGNQPQHF. The CDR3 nucleotides are TGTGCCACCAGCTATGGACAGGGGAATCAGCCCCAGCATTTT.

This clonotype has a count of ten or more. V and J are TRBV7-3 and TRBJ2-2; D gene uncertain. V lost 5 bases to trimming and J lost 6 bases, with 13 bases between them. The CDR3 length is 14 residues. The germline V gene has CDR1 SGHTA and CDR2 FQGTGA. The CDR3: CASSAPMSPGELFF. The CDR3 DNA sequence: TGTGCCAGCAGCGCCCCCATGAGCCCCGGGGAGCTGTTTTTT.

J is TRBJ2-7 and V is TRBV20-1, with no clear D. V lost 6 bases, J lost 3 bases, and 9 bases lay in between. CDR3 length equals 11 residues. CDR1 and CDR2 from the germline V gene are DFQATT and SNEGSKA (reference sequence). The CDR3 sequence is CSAPIIYEQYF. The CDR3 DNA follows: TGCAGTGCCCCAATTATCTACGAGCAGTACTTC.

The chain recombines TRBV20-1 with TRBJ2-1, with TRBD2 matching 14 bases. The CDR3 length is 16 residues. Germline CDR1 is DFQATT and CDR2 is SNEGSKA (reference sequence). V was clipped by 6 bases and J by 0 bases; unmatched bases: 4. CDR3 nucleotide sequence: TGCAGTGCAATCGGGACTAGCGGGAGCTCCTACAATGAGCAGTTCTTC. This translates into CSAIGTSGSSYNEQFF.

There are a few counts of this clonotype. This chain uses TRBV29-1 with TRBJ1-1; D gene uncertain. The CDR3 totals 11 residues. The V end was cut by 3 bases, the J end by 4 bases, with 6 bases between. Germline V gene lookup returns CDR1 SQVTM and CDR2 ANQGSEA. CDR3 amino acids: CSVEAVTEAFF. Written as DNA, the CDR3 is TGCAGCGTTGAGGCGGTCACTGAAGCTTTCTTT.

This clonotype was seen a few times. J is TRBJ2-2 and V is TRBV18, with a weak D call TRBD1 (6 bases). CDR3 length equals 16 residues. Germline V gene lookup returns CDR1 KGHSH and CDR2 LQKENI. Trimming took off 1 base at V and 1 base at J, with 10 bases between the two ends. In nucleotides, the CDR3 is TGTGCCAGCTCACCACAGGGGGACCAGAACACCGGGGAGCTGTTTTTT. Amino acid sequence: CASSPQGDQNTGELFF.

The chain employs TRBV5-1 and TRBJ2-3; no clear D gene. V lost 6 bases and J 0 bases, leaving 8 bases between the germline ends. This CDR3 spans 13 amino acids. Germline lookup yields CDR1 SGHRS and CDR2 YFSETQ. CDR3 in amino acids: CASNDVSTDTQYF. The CDR3 DNA is TGCGCCAGCAACGACGTTAGCACAGATACGCAGTATTTT. The variable domain in full, with the rest retrieved from reference TRBV5-1 and TRBJ2-3, is KAGVTQTPRYLIKTRGQQVTLSCSPISGHRSVSWYQQTPGQGLQFLFEYFSETQRNKGNFPGRFSGRQFSNSRSEMNVSTLELGDSALYLCASNDVSTDTQYFGPGTRLTVL.

The sample holds a few counts of this clonotype. The chain is built from TRBV20-1 and TRBJ2-1; 9 nucleotides match TRBD2. There are 17 residues in the CDR3. Trimming took 0 bases from V and 0 from J; bases not matched to a gene: 6. From germline, CDR1 is DFQATT and CDR2 SNEGSKA (reference sequence). CDR3 region: CSARDRSSGGSYNEQFF. In DNA, the CDR3 is TGCAGTGCTAGAGATCGTAGTAGCGGGGGCTCCTACAATGAGCAGTTCTTC.

This clonotype showed up just a few times. The chain uses TRBV28 and TRBJ2-7, with a tentative D call TRBD1 (7 bases). CDR1 is MDHEN, CDR2 SYDVKM, per germline. The CDR3 is 17 residues long. The V end lost 6 bases, the J end lost 3 bases, and 24 bases lay between the germline ends. CDR3 loop: CASSQGGWGARSYEQYF. CDR3 bases: TGTGCCAGCAGCCAAGGGGGCTGGGGGGCCAGAAGCTACGAGCAGTACTTC.

The table lists this clonotype with a few counts. The chain employs TRBV6-1 and TRBJ1-1, with D tentatively TRBD1 (5 bases). Germline CDR1 and CDR2: MNHNS and SASEGT. The CDR3 extends over 13 amino acids. Trimming removed 7 bases from V and 3 bases from J, with 12 bases in between. CDR3 sequence: CASILWGDTEAFF. For the CDR3, the DNA is TGTGCCAGCATCCTGTGGGGGGACACTGAAGCTTTCTTT.

The rearrangement joins TRBV4-2 to TRBJ1-5; 7 nucleotides align to TRBD1. With V trimmed by 0 bases and J by 0 bases, 5 bases remained unmatched. There are 17 residues in the CDR3. Per germline, CDR1 LGHNA and CDR2 YNFKEQ. Here the CDR3 reads CASSQEGTEYSNQPQHF. The CDR3 DNA reads as TGTGCCAGCAGCCAAGAGGGGACAGAGTATAGCAATCAGCCCCAGCATTTT.

The CDR3 bases are TGTGCCATCAGCGGGACGCTTAATAGCAATCAGCCCCAGCATTTT. Protein sequence: CAISGTLNSNQPQHF. The V gene is TRBV10-3, the J gene TRBJ1-5; a weak D match, TRBD1 (5 bases). Trimming shortened V by 6 bases and J by 0 bases, and 12 bases separated the two germline ends. The CDR3 sequence is 15 residues long. CDR1 is ENHRY, CDR2 SYGVKD, per germline.

The rearrangement uses TRBV5-1 and TRBJ2-2; 9 bases match TRBD1. Losses at the gene ends were 4 bases for V and 4 bases for J; bases not matched to a gene: 8. The CDR3 has 16 residues. Germline assignment: CDR1 SGHRS and CDR2 YFSETQ. The CDR3 loop reads CASSPGVDRGTGELFF. The CDR3, as DNA: TGCGCCAGCAGCCCCGGGGTGGACAGGGGCACCGGGGAGCTGTTTTTT.

The V and J genes are TRBV20-1 and TRBJ2-7, with D unclear. This CDR3 has 13 amino acids. V lost 5 bases to trimming and J lost 1 base, with 12 bases between them. Germline V gene lookup returns CDR1 DFQATT and CDR2 SNEGSKA (reference sequence). The chain's CDR3 is CSAGSSRSYEQYF. In nucleotides, the CDR3 is TGCAGTGCTGGGTCCTCGCGATCCTACGAGCAGTACTTC.

The rearrangement links TRBV3-1 to TRBJ1-5; D gene uncertain. This CDR3 is built from 15 residues. CDR1 and CDR2 (germline): LGHDT, YNNKEL (reference sequence). V was trimmed by 0 bases and J by 7 bases, leaving 13 bases between them. The CDR3 is CASSQDSAAGQPQHF. The CDR3 DNA sequence: TGTGCCAGCAGCCAAGATTCAGCAGCGGGACAGCCCCAGCATTTT.